What follows is one T cell receptor (beta chain) and its context. Its antigen is still unknown. The source of the sample is a study of B cell selection in AIRE deficiency. Study-level points and caveats: Patient Tconv cells held about 31% of Treg sequences shared by healthy donors. Shared Treg sequences had shorter CDR3s, biased toward rearrangements with few non-templated insertions. Healthy donors alone shared 31.6% of about 3,600 Treg sequences; patients alone approximately 9.1%.

The sorted conventional CD4 T cells were gated as CD4+CD127+. Original analysis: Pooled conventional T cells gave 95,000 to 110,000 patient and some 150,000 donor TCRbeta sequences. Only in-frame clones appear in the TCRdb table, and some are missing; sequencing was by immunoSEQ multiplex PCR. The V and J calls and the clone size are those of that table, but D and trimming were determined from the DNA. In the table there are tens of thousands of clones, just under 97% of which are singletons. The CDR3 extends over 17 amino acids. Germline V gene data show CDR1 as KGHSH and CDR2 as LQKENI. V lost 2 bases and J lost 2; bases outside the gene matches: 11.

The sequenced sample consisted of conventional CD4+ T cells sorted from PBMCs. The sequence came from a human donor with AIRE deficiency. The chain uses TRBV18 and TRBJ2-7; 8 positions agree with TRBD2. CDR3 loop: CASSPASGRWPPYEQYF. CDR3 DNA sequence: TGTGCCAGCTCACCAGCTAGCGGGCGATGGCCCCCCTACGAGCAGTACTTC.